This T cell receptor (beta chain) derives from a study of T-cell memory formation after mild COVID-19. As for the study in general: Clusters of TCRs were largely donor specific.

General study findings and limits: Clones shrinking between day 15 and 85 showed a balanced CD4/CD8 split, and those that grew later tilted toward CD4+. Researchers found some responding clones in pre-infection memory, a sign that cross-reactive memory joined.

Ten or more counts support this clonotype. Its antigen remains unknown. TCRalpha and TCRbeta libraries used 5'RACE with constant-segment primers and UMIs. TCRdb analysed the 5' RACE reads with MiXCR anew, one entry per CDR3 protein. The sample includes about 620,000 distinct CDR3 sequences, roughly 18% of them seen just once. CDR3 length: 15 residues. Per the germline V gene, CDR1 is ENHRY and CDR2 is SYGVKD. Trimming left V 2 bases short and J 2 bases short, with 9 bases between. The gene calls are TRBV10-3 and TRBJ2-2, with D uncertain. The sequence was collected from an adult woman who had mild COVID-19 (a few samples of this study predate the infection). Cell type and time point are not known. The sample consisted of PBMCs or a T cell subset sorted from them (not recorded which). The CDR3 reads CAISEETPNTGELFF. As DNA, the CDR3 is TGTGCCATCAGTGAGGAGACACCCAACACCGGGGAGCTGTTTTTT.